This entry is about one T cell receptor (beta chain). This specimen belongs to a study of blood T cell repertoires in COVID-19. Study in general: Samples taken during acute and convalescent COVID-19 were collected in the United States, Italy and Spain. Sources were T cells, B-cell-depleted T cells, or PBMCs; the material itself was cDNA or gDNA.

Original analysis: Nucleated cell counts were estimated from reference gene primer amplification. Clones were read by immunoSEQ multiplex PCR, and TCRdb kept only the in-frame ones, dropping some. The D gene and trimming were derived from the DNA, and the V and J assignments and clone size from that table. Of roughly 76,000 clones listed, around 86% are singletons. Germline loops: CDR1 MNHNS, CDR2 SASEGT. The length of the CDR3 is 14 residues. Trimming took 0 bases from V and 5 from J; bases not matched to a gene: 3. V and J are TRBV6-1 and TRBJ2-5, with 7 bases that match TRBD1. Source material: peripheral blood. This clonotype was sampled from a woman aged 80 or older with active or convalescent COVID-19. The DNA of the CDR3 is TGTGCCAGCAGTGAAGCAGGGGGCTGGGAGACCCAGTACTTC. Its translation: CASSEAGGWETQYF.